Presented here are 30 T cell receptor beta chains from one specimen sequenced in a study of response to subunit inactivated influenza vaccine. MiXCR, applied by TCRdb to the RT-PCR reads, yields one record per CDR3 protein. The table lists 450,000 to 600,000 distinct CDR3 sequences, around 8% of them singletons, with around 13% in the top ten. The source was PBMCs from blood, collected less than 30 months after vaccination. The receptors here all came from a man between 45 and 75 years old who received an inactivated influenza vaccine.

This clonotype has ten or more counts. V gene TRBV6-1 combines with J gene TRBJ1-6, with D possibly TRBD1 on 5 matching bases. Per the germline V gene, CDR1 is MNHNS and CDR2 is SASEGT. The CDR3 length is 12 residues. Trimming stripped 3 bases from V and 14 bases from J, with 11 bases between. The CDR3 coding sequence is TGTGCCAGCAGTGACAGGGCAATCACCCTCCACTTT. It specifies CASSDRAITLHF.

This sequence joins TRBV11-1 and TRBJ2-1; TRBD2 might be the D (9 bases). V lost 1 base to trimming and J lost 5 bases, with 24 bases between them. The CDR3 consists of 19 residues. Germline V lookup: CDR1 SGHAT, CDR2 FQDESV (reference sequence). CDR3 in amino acids: CASSLGDRGTSGLDNEQFF. For the CDR3, the DNA is TGTGCCAGCAGCTTAGGAGACAGGGGTACTAGCGGGCTCGACAATGAGCAGTTCTTC.

The chain is built from TRBV11-3 and TRBJ2-3, with a weak D call TRBD1 (6 bases). V was trimmed by 1 base and J by 4 bases, leaving 15 bases between them. Looked up from germline, CDR1 is SGHNT and CDR2 is YENEEA. The length of the CDR3 is 16 residues. For the CDR3, the DNA is TGTGCCAGCAGCTTAGGGGATAGCAGGGGACCAGATACGCAGTATTTT. Amino acid sequence: CASSLGDSRGPDTQYF.

In its sample, this clonotype was seen a few times. The chain joins TRBV7-2 to TRBJ1-1; D unclear. CDR1 and CDR2 (germline): SGHTA, FQGNSA. V lost 6 bases and J lost 5, with 16 bases in between. The CDR3 totals 14 residues. CDR3 DNA: TGTGCCAGCAGAACCTACCCGCAGGCGACTGAAGCTTTCTTT. Translated, it gives CASRTYPQATEAFF.

This clonotype was recorded a few times. The chain is built from TRBV20-1 and TRBJ2-7; D not certain. From germline, CDR1 is DFQATT and CDR2 SNEGSKA (reference sequence). This CDR3 has 16 residues. The V gene lost 4 bases and the J gene lost 1 base, with 20 bases spanning the gap. CDR3 protein: CSAIPTGQVFSYEQYF. The CDR3, as DNA: TGCAGTGCTATACCCACCGGGCAGGTATTTTCCTACGAGCAGTACTTC.

This clonotype turned up a few times. The genes are TRBV10-3 and TRBJ2-1; D is uncertain. Germline V gives CDR1 ENHRY, CDR2 SYGVKD. There are 13 residues in the CDR3. Trimming took off 3 bases at V and 0 bases at J, with 3 bases between the two ends. The CDR3 spells CAISDYSYNEQFF. The CDR3 nucleotides read TGTGCCATCAGTGATTACTCCTACAATGAGCAGTTCTTC.

The sample holds a few counts of this clonotype. V gene TRBV6-2 or TRBV6-3 combines with J gene TRBJ2-5; D call uncertain. The CDR3 runs 12 residues. Per the germline V gene, CDR1 is MNHEY and CDR2 is SVGEGT. Trimming removed 2 bases at V and 5 bases at J, with 6 bases between. CDR3 in DNA: TGTGCCAGCAGTTACGACCGGGAGACCCAGTACTTC. Residues: CASSYDRETQYF.

This clonotype has more than one count but fewer than ten. The chain combines TRBV7-2 with TRBJ2-1; 11 nucleotides line up with TRBD2. The CDR3 covers 14 residues. V lost 5 bases, J lost 9 bases, and 6 bases stayed unmatched. Per the germline V gene, CDR1 is SGHTA and CDR2 is FQGNSA. The CDR3 here is CASSVLAGGFEQFF. The CDR3 DNA follows: TGTGCCAGCAGCGTGTTAGCGGGAGGGTTTGAGCAGTTCTTC.

In this sample, this clonotype turned up once. For the CDR3, the DNA is TGTGCCAGCAGTTACACCTACACAGGGTACAATCAGCCCCAGCATTTT. This sequence encodes CASSYTYTGYNQPQHF. The rearrangement uses TRBV6-5 and TRBJ1-5; TRBD1 might be the D (6 bases). The V gene's germline CDR1 is MNHEY and CDR2 SVGAGI. The CDR3 totals 16 residues. Trimming pared 2 bases from V and 3 bases from J, leaving 14 bases between.

This clonotype occurred many times. The V gene is TRBV20-1, the J gene TRBJ1-5; TRBD1 aligns across 9 bases. This CDR3 spans 15 amino acids. V was clipped by 4 bases and J by 7 bases; unmatched bases: 11. Looked up from germline, CDR1 is DFQATT and CDR2 is SNEGSKA (reference sequence). CDR3 in DNA: TGCAGTGCTACTAGACCGGGACAGGGAAGCCAGCCCCAGCATTTT. It codes for CSATRPGQGSQPQHF.

This clonotype was picked up a small number of times. This chain links TRBV7-9 with TRBJ1-2; D might be TRBD1 (5 bases). The length of the CDR3 is 13 residues. Germline V gene sequence: CDR1 SEHNR, CDR2 FQNEAQ (reference sequence). Trimming took 5 bases from V and 2 from J, leaving 9 bases between them. The CDR3 nucleotides are TGTGCCAGCAGCATCGCAGGGAACTATGGCTACACCTTC. Its protein is CASSIAGNYGYTF.

This chain joins TRBV6-1 and TRBJ2-7; D is ambiguous. This CDR3 has 14 amino acids. V lost 5 bases, J lost 4 bases, and 15 bases lay in between. Germline V gene data show CDR1 as MNHNS and CDR2 as SASEGT. The CDR3 region is CASSNPVLQYEQYF. DNA of the CDR3: TGTGCCAGCAGTAATCCTGTCCTGCAGTACGAGCAGTACTTC.

The V and J genes are TRBV19 and TRBJ1-1; D unclear. Germline values: CDR1 LNHDA, CDR2 SQIVND (reference sequence). The CDR3 sequence is 14 residues long. V gave up 6 bases and J gave up 1 base, with 12 bases separating them. In nucleotides, the CDR3 is TGTGCCAGTAGGGAGACGAAGAGGAACACTGAAGCTTTCTTT. Translating it yields CASRETKRNTEAFF.

This clonotype has just a few counts. Being one base from a much bigger clone, this may be a read error. The chain combines TRBV6-1 with TRBJ2-7; TRBD1 aligns across 7 bases. The CDR3 is made up of 13 amino acids. In germline, CDR1 is MNHNS, CDR2 SASEGT. Here the CDR3 reads CTSSITGDYEQYF. The CDR3 nucleotides read TGTACCAGCAGTATAACAGGGGACTACGAGCAGTACTTC.

This clonotype showed up many times. The V call is TRBV28, the J call TRBJ1-1; 7 bases line up with TRBD1. Per the germline V gene, CDR1 is MDHEN and CDR2 is SYDVKM. This CDR3 comprises 17 residues. Trimming took 5 bases from V and 0 from J; bases not matched to a gene: 12. CDR3 DNA sequence: TGTGCCAGCAGTATTGGGGGGGCAGGGGGTTTGAACACTGAAGCTTTCTTT. Protein sequence: CASSIGGAGGLNTEAFF.

The genes are TRBV5-1 and TRBJ1-1; 8 bases match TRBD1. The J segment lost 3 bases and the V segment lost 2 bases, leaving 9 bases of the junction unmatched. The CDR3 is 16 residues long. The germline gives CDR1 SGHRS, CDR2 YFSETQ. The CDR3 region has the DNA TGCGCCAGCAGCTTCACTGGACAGGGTGGGCACACTGAAGCTTTCTTT. Translation: CASSFTGQGGHTEAFF.

This clonotype was observed a handful of times. V is TRBV28 and J is TRBJ2-5; 8 positions agree with TRBD2. V lost 4 bases, J lost 5 bases, and 9 bases stayed unmatched. The CDR3 covers 15 residues. Per germline, CDR1 MDHEN and CDR2 SYDVKM. The CDR3 DNA reads TGTGCCAGCAGTTCAACAGGACTAGCCCAGGAGACCCAGTACTTC. Protein: CASSSTGLAQETQYF.

The V call is TRBV6-2 or TRBV6-3, the J call TRBJ2-1, with D unclear. This CDR3 has 11 amino acids. V was pared by 8 bases and J by 4 bases, with 6 bases between. CDR1 MNHEY and CDR2 SVGEGT come from the germline V gene. The CDR3 loop reads CASGKYNEQFF. CDR3 in DNA: TGTGCCAGCGGGAAATACAATGAGCAGTTCTTC.

This clonotype was observed many times. The chain has TRBV7-8 and TRBJ2-3; D is perhaps TRBD2 (6 bases). This CDR3 region has 15 residues. The V and J ends lost 3 bases and 2 bases respectively, with 12 bases between them. In germline, CDR1 is SGHVS, CDR2 FQNEAQ. CDR3 amino acids: CASSLPGLSTDTQYF. In nucleotides, the CDR3 is TGTGCCAGCAGCTTGCCGGGACTCTCCACAGATACGCAGTATTTT.

Ten or more counts support this clonotype. The V and J genes are TRBV2 and TRBJ1-5; 11 positions match TRBD1. The V gene end was trimmed by 4 bases and the J gene end by 3 bases; junction bases not matched to a gene: 8. This CDR3 is 17 amino acids long. CDR1 and CDR2 from the germline V gene are SNHLY and FYNNEI. The CDR3 protein is CASSVPGQGADNQPQHF. DNA for the CDR3: TGTGCCAGCAGTGTCCCAGGACAGGGGGCGGACAATCAGCCCCAGCATTTT.

This clonotype was detected a few times. This chain links TRBV6-5 with TRBJ2-6; 12 bases agree with TRBD2. Germline CDR1 reads MNHEY; CDR2 reads SVGAGI. The CDR3 is made up of 18 amino acids. The trim removed 5 bases at V and 2 bases at J, leaving 7 bases unmatched. CDR3 loop: CASSHPSGRAAGANVLTF. The CDR3 DNA follows: TGTGCCAGCAGTCACCCTAGCGGGAGGGCCGCTGGGGCCAACGTCCTGACTTTC.

There are many counts of this clonotype. The J gene is TRBJ2-5, the V gene TRBV7-2, with D unclear. V was shortened by 0 bases and J by 5 bases, with 13 bases between the two germline ends. Germline loops: CDR1 SGHTA, CDR2 FQGNSA. The CDR3 has 15 amino acids. The CDR3 loop reads CASSLATLRGETQYF. The CDR3 DNA is TGTGCCAGCAGCTTAGCGACACTACGCGGTGAGACCCAGTACTTC.

This clonotype was detected a few times. The CDR3 bases are TGTGCCAGCCACAGACAGGGGCCTCCCCCTGTTGAAGCTTTCTTT. This codes for CASHRQGPPPVEAFF. The chain links TRBV27 to TRBJ1-1, with TRBD1 identical over 8 bases. This CDR3 has 15 residues. The J segment lost 7 bases and the V segment lost 8 bases, leaving 15 bases of the junction unmatched. Germline CDR1 reads MNHEY; CDR2 reads SMNVEV (reference sequence).

This clonotype turned up a few times. This chain connects TRBV5-1 to TRBJ1-1; 11 nucleotides match TRBD1. The CDR3 runs 15 residues. Germline V gene lookup returns CDR1 SGHRS and CDR2 YFSETQ. Losses at the gene ends were 1 base for V and 4 bases for J; bases not matched to a gene: 3. CDR3 in amino acids: CASSLRDRGVTEAFF. In DNA, the CDR3 is TGCGCCAGCAGCTTGAGGGACAGGGGGGTCACTGAAGCTTTCTTT.

This clonotype turned up a few times. The gene calls are TRBV11-2 and TRBJ1-6; 9 bases align to TRBD1. CDR3 length: 15 amino acids. CDR1 and CDR2 (germline): SGHAT, FQNNGV. The trim removed 3 bases at V and 8 bases at J, leaving 5 bases unmatched. As DNA, the CDR3 is TGTGCCAGCAGCTTGGACAGGGGTCTCCATTCACCCCTCCACTTT. Protein sequence: CASSLDRGLHSPLHF.

Only a few counts were recorded for this clonotype. CDR3 nucleotides: TGCAGCGTTGAAGATTTGGGGGTTGACATTCAGTACTTC. Translation: CSVEDLGVDIQYF. The chain employs TRBV29-1 and TRBJ2-4, with D perhaps given as TRBD1 or TRBD2 (5 bases each). Trimming cost V 0 bases and J 8 bases, with 11 bases left between them. The CDR3 runs to 13 residues. CDR1 SQVTM and CDR2 ANQGSEA come from the germline V gene.

The chain carries TRBV27 and TRBJ2-2; TRBD1 might be the D (6 bases). Germline V lookup: CDR1 MNHEY, CDR2 SMNVEV (reference sequence). V lost 3 bases and J 5 bases, leaving 10 bases between the germline ends. This CDR3 has 14 amino acids. CDR3 loop: CASSFGQSTGELFF. The CDR3 region has the DNA TGTGCCAGCAGTTTTGGACAGTCTACCGGGGAGCTGTTTTTT.

Many counts were recorded for this clonotype. The V gene is TRBV11-2, the J gene TRBJ2-3; D is perhaps TRBD1 (5 bases). Trimming removed 1 base at V and 4 bases at J, with 9 bases between. Germline CDR1 SGHAT, CDR2 FQNNGV. The CDR3 loop spans 14 amino acids. In DNA, the CDR3 is TGTGCCAGCAGCTTAGTTGCAGGGCCAGATACGCAGTATTTT. Amino acids: CASSLVAGPDTQYF.

This clonotype showed up just a few times. The chain uses TRBV6-5 and TRBJ2-7; TRBD1 is a possible D gene (6 bases). CDR3 length: 15 residues. CDR1 is MNHEY and CDR2 is SVGAGI in the germline V gene. Deletions cut 0 bases from V and 6 bases from J, with 15 bases between. The CDR3 is CASSYSGSGEAEQYF. CDR3 nucleotides: TGTGCCAGCAGTTACTCGGGGTCAGGGGAAGCCGAGCAGTACTTC.

This clonotype was recorded a few times. The V and J genes are TRBV21-1 and TRBJ2-5; TRBD2, the D gene given by the table, was not confirmed from the DNA. TRBV21-1 is a pseudogene segment. This CDR3 has 14 amino acids. This CDR3 is CASSPPGGPETQYF. The CDR3 DNA reads as TGTGCCAGCAGCCCCCCGGGGGGGCCAGAGACCCAGTACTTC.